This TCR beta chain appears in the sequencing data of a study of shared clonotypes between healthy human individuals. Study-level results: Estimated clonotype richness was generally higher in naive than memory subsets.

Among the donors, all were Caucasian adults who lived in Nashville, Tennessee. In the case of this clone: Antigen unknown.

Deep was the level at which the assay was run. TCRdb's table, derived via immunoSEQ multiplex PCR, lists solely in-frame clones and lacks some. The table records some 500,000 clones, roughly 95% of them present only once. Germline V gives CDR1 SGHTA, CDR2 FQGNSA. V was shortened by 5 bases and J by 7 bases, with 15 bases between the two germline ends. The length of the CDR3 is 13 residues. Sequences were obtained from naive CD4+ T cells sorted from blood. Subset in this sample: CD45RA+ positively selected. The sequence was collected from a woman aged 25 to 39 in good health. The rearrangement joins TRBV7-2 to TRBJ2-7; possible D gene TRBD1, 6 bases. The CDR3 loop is CASSPATGFEQYF. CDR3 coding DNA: TGTGCCAGCAGCCCAGCTACAGGGTTTGAGCAGTACTTC.